A selection of T cell receptor beta chains follows, all from one sample in a study of blood T cell repertoires in COVID-19. The repertoire was sequenced with immunoSEQ multiplex PCR; TCRdb's copy has only in-frame clones and lacks some. The table has 400,000 to 450,000 clones, 70% to 90% seen once. What was sequenced was peripheral blood. These receptors came from a man aged 18 to 29 with COVID-19, enrolled during active disease. Each CDR3 is given with its conserved first and last residue. The D gene is left open where the match is weak. The size entry is marked missing in some rows and otherwise reads once, few, many or a size class.

d_call: -
j_call: TRBJ1-6
v_call: TRBV4-1
clone_size: -
cdr3_aa: CASSQGEGAYYNSPLHF
cdr3_nt: TGCGCCAGCAGCCAAGGAGAAGGGGCTTACTATAATTCACCCCTCCACTTT

d_call: -
j_call: TRBJ2-3
v_call: TRBV5-1
clone_size: -
cdr3_aa: CASSPTTGSTDTQYF
cdr3_nt: TGCGCCAGCAGCCCTACGACAGGATCCACAGATACGCAGTATTTT

d_call: -
j_call: TRBJ1-4
v_call: TRBV15
clone_size: once
cdr3_aa: CATSRDTRSNEKLFF
cdr3_nt: TGTGCCACCAGCAGAGACACGAGGTCTAATGAAAAACTGTTTTTT

d_call: TRBD2
j_call: TRBJ2-3
v_call: TRBV13
clone_size: -
cdr3_aa: CASSPEAGGMADTQYF
cdr3_nt: TGTGCCAGCAGCCCGGAAGCGGGGGGAATGGCAGATACGCAGTATTTT

d_call: TRBD1
j_call: TRBJ2-2
v_call: TRBV19
clone_size: -
cdr3_aa: CASTSLWGTGASGELFF
cdr3_nt: TGTGCCAGTACCTCCCTTTGGGGGACAGGGGCTTCCGGGGAGCTGTTTTTT

d_call: -
j_call: TRBJ2-7
v_call: TRBV28
clone_size: -
cdr3_aa: CASSLPYSTTRRYEQYF
cdr3_nt: TGTGCCAGCAGTTTACCTTACTCTACGACTAGAAGGTACGAGCAGTACTTC

d_call: TRBD2
j_call: TRBJ2-7
v_call: TRBV9
clone_size: -
cdr3_aa: CASSSVAGEVSGEQYF
cdr3_nt: TGTGCCAGCAGCTCAGTAGCGGGGGAAGTAAGCGGCGAGCAGTACTTC

d_call: -
j_call: TRBJ1-4
v_call: TRBV11-2
clone_size: -
cdr3_aa: CASSLEGGPKSRVFF
cdr3_nt: TGTGCCAGCAGCTTAGAGGGGGGGCCCAAATCAAGGGTGTTTTTT

d_call: -
j_call: TRBJ2-7
v_call: TRBV12-3/TRBV12-4
clone_size: -
cdr3_aa: CASSRTASYEQYF
cdr3_nt: TGTGCCAGCAGTCGGACAGCCTCCTACGAGCAGTACTTC

d_call: TRBD1
j_call: TRBJ1-4
v_call: TRBV3-1/TRBV3-2
clone_size: -
cdr3_aa: CASSWGTGGTNEKLFF
cdr3_nt: TGTGCCAGCAGCTGGGGGACAGGTGGAACTAATGAAAAACTGTTTTTT